The 4 T cell receptor beta chains listed next were all sequenced from one sample in a study of T cells after yellow fever vaccination. TCRdb fed the 5' RACE reads into MiXCR, producing one record per CDR3 protein. The sample lists approximately 550,000 distinct CDR3 sequences; around 21% were seen once. The sequenced sample was PBMCs, obtained 15 days after the yellow fever booster vaccination. These receptors were collected from a man under 40 who received the YFV17D yellow fever vaccine.

The chain uses TRBV20-1 and TRBJ2-7; 8 bases map to TRBD1. Germline CDR1 is DFQATT and CDR2 is SNEGSKA (reference sequence). The CDR3 totals 15 residues. Trimming cost V 3 bases and J 5 bases; bases outside gene matches: 12. In DNA form, the CDR3 reads TGCAGTGCTAGTTTTCCGCAGGGGGCGGCGGACGAGCAGTACTTC. This encodes CSASFPQGAADEQYF.

This chain uses TRBV9 with TRBJ1-4; D ambiguous. This CDR3 is 15 amino acids long. Trimming pared 0 bases from V and 8 bases from J, leaving 14 bases between. Germline V gene lookup returns CDR1 SGDLS and CDR2 YYNGEE. Here the CDR3 reads CASSVATPLGEKLFF. The CDR3 region has the DNA TGTGCCAGCAGCGTAGCTACACCCCTGGGCGAAAAACTGTTTTTT.

This chain joins TRBV11-2 and TRBJ1-4; possibly TRBD1 for D (5 bases). The CDR3 contains 14 residues. The V and J ends lost 4 bases and 7 bases respectively, with 13 bases between them. Germline V gene data show CDR1 as SGHAT and CDR2 as FQNNGV. CDR3: CASSSHVGGEKLFF. The CDR3, as DNA: TGTGCCAGCAGCTCCCACGTCGGGGGTGAAAAACTGTTTTTT.

This rearrangement joins TRBV6-1 to TRBJ2-3, with 7 bases that match TRBD2. V lost 6 bases and J lost 2; bases outside the gene matches: 11. CDR1 is MNHNS, CDR2 SASEGT, per germline. This CDR3 is built from 16 residues. The CDR3 region has the DNA TGTGCCAGCAGCGCCGCGGGGGAGTATATCACAGATACGCAGTATTTT. Its protein is CASSAAGEYITDTQYF.